The rows below give T cell receptor beta chains drawn from one sample of a study of patients and donors after allogeneic stem cell transplantation. TCRdb recomputed calls from the RT-PCR reads with MiXCR, one row per CDR3 protein. This table has about 400,000 distinct CDR3 sequences, 15% to 20% appearing once. The material sequenced was blood, either unsorted or a sorted T cell fraction (not recorded which). The receptors were gathered from a human donor who was either an allogeneic HSCT recipient or a stem cell or donor lymphocyte infusion donor (not recorded which). It is not recorded whose cells these are; they may come from a transplant donor. Both conserved end residues are part of each CDR3. Fields, in order: V gene, clone size, J gene, D gene, CDR3 DNA, CDR3 protein. A D gene is named only where the DNA matches it firmly. Clone size is given for some rows only: seen once, a few or many times, or a class if the clone is expanded.

>TRBV6-5|few|TRBJ2-7|TRBD2
TGTGCCAGCAGTTACTCCGCGGGGGGAGTGAACGAGCAGTACTTC
CASSYSAGGVNEQYF
>TRBV11-2|.|TRBJ2-7|TRBD1
TGTGCCAGCAGACCGACAGGGGACCACGAGCAGTACTTC
CASRPTGDHEQYF
>TRBV20-1|medium-sized|TRBJ2-7|TRBD1
TGCAGTGCTATACGACAGGGGTTTACGTACGAGCAGTACTTC
CSAIRQGFTYEQYF
>TRBV27|few|TRBJ1-3|.
TGTGCCAGCAGCCCGCAAGGGACTGGAAACACCATATATTTT
CASSPQGTGNTIYF
>TRBV2|.|TRBJ2-1|TRBD2
TGTGCCAGCAGGAGGGTTAAACCGGGACTATCACGCAATGAGCAGTTCTTC
CASRRVKPGLSRNEQFF
>TRBV5-1|many|TRBJ2-7|TRBD2
TGCGCCAGCAGCTTGGCCGAACTAGCGGGCGACGGCTCCTACGAGCAGTACTTC
CASSLAELAGDGSYEQYF
>TRBV20-1|.|TRBJ1-1|.
TGCAGTGCCCGCTTGAAAGACAGAAGGACTGAAGCTTTCTTT
CSARLKDRRTEAFF
>TRBV7-6|.|TRBJ2-5|TRBD2
TGTGCCAGCAGCCCGTGGACTAGCGGCCAAGAGACCCAGTACTTC
CASSPWTSGQETQYF
>TRBV20-1|few|TRBJ1-6|.
TGCAGTGCGAGAGGGGTGGGCGGGATGAGGAATTCACCCCTCCACTTT
CSARGVGGMRNSPLHF
>TRBV3-1|.|TRBJ2-1|TRBD2
TGTGCCAGCAGCCAAAGGACTAGTCGGTCCTACAATGAGCAGTTCTTC
CASSQRTSRSYNEQFF
>TRBV12-3/TRBV12-4|many|TRBJ2-5|.
TGTGCCAGCAGTTTAGCGGTAGAGACCCAGTACTTC
CASSLAVETQYF
>TRBV5-1|.|TRBJ2-3|TRBD1
TGCGCCAGCAGAATGGGACAGGCTTTTACAGATACGCAGTATTTT
CASRMGQAFTDTQYF
>TRBV5-6|few|TRBJ2-7|.
TGTGCCAGCAGCTTGGATGGGGCAGGATCCTCCTACGAGCAGTACTTC
CASSLDGAGSSYEQYF
>TRBV7-2|.|TRBJ1-6|.
TGTGCCAGCAGCTTAGCGGGGTCCCCACTCCCCCTCCACTTT
CASSLAGSPLPLHF
>TRBV7-3|once|TRBJ1-5|.
TGTGCCAGCAGCCCGGACAGAGGCTCGCCCCAGCATTTT
CASSPDRGSPQHF
>TRBV9|few|TRBJ2-1|.
TGTGCCAGCGGGCCCGGGACACGGTGGAATGAGCAGTTCTTC
CASGPGTRWNEQFF
>TRBV7-9|.|TRBJ1-1|.
TGTGCCAGCAGCTTAGCCCAGGGTTACTACGCTGAAGCTTTCTTT
CASSLAQGYYAEAFF
>TRBV29-1|.|TRBJ2-7|.
TGCAGCGTTGCGGGGCAGCGCCTCTCCTACGAGCAGTACTTC
CSVAGQRLSYEQYF
>TRBV7-3|few|TRBJ2-3|.
TGTGCCAGCAGCAGGGACTTCACAGATACGCAGTATTTT
CASSRDFTDTQYF
>TRBV12-3/TRBV12-4|.|TRBJ1-1|TRBD1
TGTGCCAGCAGGGGGGGGACAGGGAGGACTTTCTTT
CASRGGTGRTFF
>TRBV9|.|TRBJ1-1|.
TGTGCCAGCAGCGTAAGGGGCGTCAACACTGAAGCTTTCTTT
CASSVRGVNTEAFF
>TRBV9|.|TRBJ2-1|.
TGTGCCAGCAGCGTATTTGCAGAGATGGCTAGCTTGGGATATGAGCAGTTCTTC
CASSVFAEMASLGYEQFF
>TRBV2|.|TRBJ2-1|TRBD1
TGTGCCAGCAGAGGCATTTCCGGGACAGCGTCGAAGTTCTTC
CASRGISGTASKFF
>TRBV7-9|.|TRBJ2-7|.
TGTGCCAGCAGCTTAGGCGGGGACTGGGAGTACTTC
CASSLGGDWEYF
>TRBV2|.|TRBJ1-5|.
TGTGCCAGCAGTGAAGCGGGTTATCTCGAGCCCCAGCATTTT
CASSEAGYLEPQHF
>TRBV28|few|TRBJ1-2|TRBD1
TGTGCCAGCAGTTTACCGGGACAGGGGTATGGCTACACCTTC
CASSLPGQGYGYTF
>TRBV19|.|TRBJ1-1|.
TGTGCCAGTAGTATATCAGGGGTCACTGAAGCTTTCTTT
CASSISGVTEAFF
>TRBV20-1|few|TRBJ2-1|.
TGCAGTGCTCGTAGCCGAAGCTCCTACAATGAGCAGTTCTTC
CSARSRSSYNEQFF
>TRBV12-3/TRBV12-4|few|TRBJ2-1|.
TGTGCCAGCAGTTTATCACGGGCATCGGCCACCTCCTACAATGAGCAGTTCTTC
CASSLSRASATSYNEQFF
>TRBV6-5|few|TRBJ1-2|TRBD1
TGTGCCAGCAGTTACGGGACAGACCCTTATGGCTACACCTTC
CASSYGTDPYGYTF
>TRBV20-1|.|TRBJ1-5|TRBD1
TGCAGTGCTAGAGTAGGGACAGGGTTCCTTAGCAATCAGCCCCAGCATTTT
CSARVGTGFLSNQPQHF
>TRBV15|few|TRBJ1-2|.
TGTGCCACCAGCAGAGAATTGCGGGGCCCCCAGGAAGGCTTC
CATSRELRGPQEGF
>TRBV12-3/TRBV12-4|few|TRBJ2-7|.
TGTGCCAGCAGCCGTCGAGGGTCTCCCTTGGGGGACGAGCAGTACTTC
CASSRRGSPLGDEQYF
>TRBV25-1|.|TRBJ2-1|.
TGTGCCAGCAGTGAATACGGGGGGCCGTTCTTC
CASSEYGGPFF
>TRBV11-2|many|TRBJ1-5|.
TGTGCCAGCAGCTTAGGTGTAGGGCTTTATCAGCCCCAGCATTTT
CASSLGVGLYQPQHF
>TRBV9|.|TRBJ2-3|.
TGTGCCAGCAGCGTAGATCCCACAGATACGCAGTATTTT
CASSVDPTDTQYF
>TRBV20-1|.|TRBJ2-1|TRBD2
TGCAGTGCTAGAGATCGTAGCGGGAGCGACAATGAGCAGTTCTTC
CSARDRSGSDNEQFF
>TRBV7-2|.|TRBJ2-2|.
TGTGCCAGCAAGGGCAGGAACACCGGGGAGCTGTTTTTT
CASKGRNTGELFF
>TRBV20-1|.|TRBJ2-3|.
TGCAGCGACTTCAAATTAAGCACAGATACGCAGTATTTT
CSDFKLSTDTQYF
>TRBV7-6|.|TRBJ1-2|.
TGTGCCAGCAGCTTAGGGCCCTACAGGGACCTTGGCTATGGCTACACCTTC
CASSLGPYRDLGYGYTF
>TRBV11-3|.|TRBJ2-2|TRBD2
TGTGCCAGCAGCTCTTTTTTAGCGGGCGGGGAGCTGTTTTTT
CASSSFLAGGELFF
>TRBV10-3|few|TRBJ1-2|.
TGTGCCATCAGTGAACTAAGCGGCTACACCTTC
CAISELSGYTF
>TRBV5-1|many|TRBJ2-1|.
TGCGCCAGCAGCCTCCTAGGCAATGAGCAGTTCTTC
CASSLLGNEQFF
>TRBV7-3|few|TRBJ1-1|TRBD1
TGTGCCAGCAGCCCACAGGGGGCAATGAACACTGAAGCTTTCTTT
CASSPQGAMNTEAFF
>TRBV5-1|few|TRBJ2-5|.
TGCGCCAGCAGCACCAACCAAGAGACCCAGTACTTC
CASSTNQETQYF
>TRBV4-2|few|TRBJ1-5|.
TGTGCCAGCAGCCAAGATGGGGCAGCGAGCAATCAGCCCCAGCATTTT
CASSQDGAASNQPQHF
>TRBV5-5|few|TRBJ1-5|TRBD1
TGTGCCAGCAGCGGAGGACAGGGGGCTGGCAATCAGCCCCAGCATTTT
CASSGGQGAGNQPQHF
>TRBV14|few|TRBJ2-3|.
TGTGCCAGCAGCCAAGGGGGGTTCCGCCCTCGTAGGTATTTT
CASSQGGFRPRRYF
>TRBV19|.|TRBJ1-5|.
TGTGCCAGTAGTAGGTACGGCTATAGCAATCAGCCCCAGCATTTT
CASSRYGYSNQPQHF